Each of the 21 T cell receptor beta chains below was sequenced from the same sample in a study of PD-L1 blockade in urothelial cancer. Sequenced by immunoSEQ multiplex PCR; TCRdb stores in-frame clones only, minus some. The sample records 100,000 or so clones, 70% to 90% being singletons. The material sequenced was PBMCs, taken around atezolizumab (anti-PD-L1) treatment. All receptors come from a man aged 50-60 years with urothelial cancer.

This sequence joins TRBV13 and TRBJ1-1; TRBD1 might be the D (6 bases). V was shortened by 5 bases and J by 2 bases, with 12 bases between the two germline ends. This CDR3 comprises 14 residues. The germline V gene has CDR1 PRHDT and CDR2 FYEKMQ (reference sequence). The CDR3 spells CASSPPQGNTEAFF. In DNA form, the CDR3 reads TGTGCCAGCAGCCCACCACAGGGAAACACTGAAGCTTTCTTT. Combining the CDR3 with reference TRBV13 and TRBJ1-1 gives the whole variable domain AAGVIQSPRHLIKEKRETATLKCYPIPRHDTVYWYQQGPGQDPQFLISFYEKMQSDKGSIPDRFSAQQFSDYHSELNMSSLELGDSALYFCASSPPQGNTEAFFGQGTRLTVV.

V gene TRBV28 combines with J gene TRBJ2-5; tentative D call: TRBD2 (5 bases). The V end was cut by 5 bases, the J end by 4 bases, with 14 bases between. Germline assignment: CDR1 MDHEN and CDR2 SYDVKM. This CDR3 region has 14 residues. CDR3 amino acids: CASSVTGVAETQYF. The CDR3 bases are TGTGCCAGCAGTGTCACCGGGGTGGCAGAGACCCAGTACTTC.

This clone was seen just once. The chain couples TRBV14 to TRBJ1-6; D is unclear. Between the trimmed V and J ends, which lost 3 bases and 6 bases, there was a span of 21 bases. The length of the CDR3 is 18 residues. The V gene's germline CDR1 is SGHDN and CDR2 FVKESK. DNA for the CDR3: TGTGCCAGCAGCCAGGGCATTGGTTTGGCTCGGTCTAATTCACCCCTCCACTTT. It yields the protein CASSQGIGLARSNSPLHF.

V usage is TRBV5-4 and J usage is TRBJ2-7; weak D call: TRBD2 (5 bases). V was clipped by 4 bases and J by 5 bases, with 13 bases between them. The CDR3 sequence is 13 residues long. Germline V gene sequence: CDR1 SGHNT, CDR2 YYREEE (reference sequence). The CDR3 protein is CASSAGLRDEQYF. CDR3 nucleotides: TGTGCCAGCAGCGCGGGCCTCAGAGACGAGCAGTACTTC. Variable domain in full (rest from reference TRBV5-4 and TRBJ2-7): ETGVTQSPTHLIKTRGQQVTLRCSSQSGHNTVSWYQQALGQGPQFIFQYYREEENGRGNFPPRFSGLQFPNYSSELNVNALELDDSALYLCASSAGLRDEQYFGPGTRLTVT.

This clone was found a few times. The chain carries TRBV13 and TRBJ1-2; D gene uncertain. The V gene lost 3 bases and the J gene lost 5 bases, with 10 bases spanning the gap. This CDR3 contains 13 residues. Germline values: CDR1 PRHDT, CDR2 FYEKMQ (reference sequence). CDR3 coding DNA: TGTGCCAGCAGCTTTCAGGAGGAGTATGGCTACACCTTC. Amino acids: CASSFQEEYGYTF.

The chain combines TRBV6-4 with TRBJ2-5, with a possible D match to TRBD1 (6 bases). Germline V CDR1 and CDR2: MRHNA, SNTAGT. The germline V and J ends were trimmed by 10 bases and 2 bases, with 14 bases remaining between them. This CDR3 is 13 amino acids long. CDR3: CATPRDKQETQYF. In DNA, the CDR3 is TGTGCCACTCCTCGGGACAAACAAGAGACCCAGTACTTC.

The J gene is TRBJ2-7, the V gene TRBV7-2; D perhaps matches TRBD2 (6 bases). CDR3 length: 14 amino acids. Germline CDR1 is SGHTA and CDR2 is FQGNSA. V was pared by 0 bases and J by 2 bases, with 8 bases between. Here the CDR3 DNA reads TGTGCCAGCAGCTTAGCGGAGGGCCCCTACGAGCAGTACTTC. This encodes CASSLAEGPYEQYF.

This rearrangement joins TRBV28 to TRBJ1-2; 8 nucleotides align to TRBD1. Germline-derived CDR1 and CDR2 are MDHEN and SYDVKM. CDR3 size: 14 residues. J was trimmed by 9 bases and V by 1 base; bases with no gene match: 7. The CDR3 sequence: CASSLLRQGASYTF. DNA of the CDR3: TGTGCCAGCAGTTTATTGCGGCAGGGGGCTAGCTACACCTTC.

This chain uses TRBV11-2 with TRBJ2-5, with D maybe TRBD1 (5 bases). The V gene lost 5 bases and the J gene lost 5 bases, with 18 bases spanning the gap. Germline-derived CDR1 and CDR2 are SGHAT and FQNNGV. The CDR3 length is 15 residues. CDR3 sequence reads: CASSPRQGSRETQYF. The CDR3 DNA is TGTGCCAGCAGCCCCCGGCAGGGTTCGCGGGAGACCCAGTACTTC.

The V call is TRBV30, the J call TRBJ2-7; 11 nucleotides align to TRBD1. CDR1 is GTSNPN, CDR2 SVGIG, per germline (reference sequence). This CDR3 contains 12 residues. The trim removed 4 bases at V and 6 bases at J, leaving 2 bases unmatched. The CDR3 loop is CAWKDRGLEQYF. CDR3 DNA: TGTGCCTGGAAGGACAGGGGGCTCGAGCAGTACTTC. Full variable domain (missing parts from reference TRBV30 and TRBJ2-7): SQTIHQWPATLVQPVGSPLSLECTVEGTSNPNLYWYRQAAGRGLQLLFYSVGIGQISSEVPQNLSASRPQDRQFILSSKKLLLSDSGFYLCAWKDRGLEQYFGPGTRLTVT.

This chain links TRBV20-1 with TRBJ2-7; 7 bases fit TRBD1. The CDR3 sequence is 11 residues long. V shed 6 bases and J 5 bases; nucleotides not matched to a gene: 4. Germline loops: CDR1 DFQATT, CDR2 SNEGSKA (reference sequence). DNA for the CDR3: TGCAGTGCAAGACAGGGTAACGAGCAGTACTTC. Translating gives CSARQGNEQYF.

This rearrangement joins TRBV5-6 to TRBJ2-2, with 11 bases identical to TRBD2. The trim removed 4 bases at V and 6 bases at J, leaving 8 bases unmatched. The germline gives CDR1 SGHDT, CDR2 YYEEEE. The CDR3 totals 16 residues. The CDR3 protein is CASSPTSGRAAGELFF. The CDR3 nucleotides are TGTGCCAGCAGCCCAACTAGCGGGAGAGCGGCCGGGGAGCTGTTTTTT.

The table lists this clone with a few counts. CDR3 sequence (DNA): TGTGCCAGCAGCTTAACTCAGTGGGACTCAGAAGCTTTCTTT. This codes for CASSLTQWDSEAFF. V gene TRBV7-6 combines with J gene TRBJ1-1, with TRBD1 as a possible D gene (5 bases). There are 14 residues in the CDR3. The germline V and J ends were trimmed by 2 bases and 8 bases, with 15 bases remaining between them. Germline V CDR1 and CDR2: SGHVS, FNYEAQ.

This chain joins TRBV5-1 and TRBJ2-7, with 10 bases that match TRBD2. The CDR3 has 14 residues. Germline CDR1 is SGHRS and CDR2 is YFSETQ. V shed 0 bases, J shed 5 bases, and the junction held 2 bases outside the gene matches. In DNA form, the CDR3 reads TGCGCCAGCAGCTTGGAAGGACTAGCGGACGAGCAGTACTTC. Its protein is CASSLEGLADEQYF. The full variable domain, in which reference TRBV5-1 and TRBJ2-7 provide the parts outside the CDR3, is KAGVTQTPRYLIKTRGQQVTLSCSPISGHRSVSWYQQTPGQGLQFLFEYFSETQRNKGNFPGRFSGRQFSNSRSEMNVSTLELGDSALYLCASSLEGLADEQYFGPGTRLTVT.

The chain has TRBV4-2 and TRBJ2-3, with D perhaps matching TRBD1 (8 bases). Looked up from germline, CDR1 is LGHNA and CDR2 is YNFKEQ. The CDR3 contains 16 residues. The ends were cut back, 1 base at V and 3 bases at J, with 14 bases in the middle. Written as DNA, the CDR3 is TGTGCCAGCAGCCAAGCGGGGGGACAGGTTACAGATACGCAGTATTTT. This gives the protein CASSQAGGQVTDTQYF.

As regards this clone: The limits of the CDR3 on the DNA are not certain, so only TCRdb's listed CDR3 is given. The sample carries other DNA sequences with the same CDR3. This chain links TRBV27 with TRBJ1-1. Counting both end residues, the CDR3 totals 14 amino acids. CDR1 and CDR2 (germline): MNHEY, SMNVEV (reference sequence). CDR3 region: CASSFGSGNTEAFF.

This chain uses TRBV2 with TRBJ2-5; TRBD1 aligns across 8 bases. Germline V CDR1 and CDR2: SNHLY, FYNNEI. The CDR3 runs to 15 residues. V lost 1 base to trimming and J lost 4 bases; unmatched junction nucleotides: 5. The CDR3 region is CASSEGQGMRETQYF. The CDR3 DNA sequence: TGTGCCAGCAGTGAAGGACAGGGGATGCGAGAGACCCAGTACTTC.

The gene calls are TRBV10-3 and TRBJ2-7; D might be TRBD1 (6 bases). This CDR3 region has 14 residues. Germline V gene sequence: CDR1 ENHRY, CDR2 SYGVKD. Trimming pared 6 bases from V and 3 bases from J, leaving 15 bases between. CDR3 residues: CAIRTPGANYEQYF. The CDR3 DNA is TGTGCCATCAGAACGCCAGGGGCGAACTACGAGCAGTACTTC.

The CDR3 DNA is TGTGCCAGTAGTGTTGTGGGGGCTGACAATCAGCCCCAGCATTTT. Its translation: CASSVVGADNQPQHF. The rearrangement joins TRBV19 to TRBJ1-5, with D possibly being TRBD1 (6 bases). Germline CDR1 and CDR2: LNHDA and SQIVND (reference sequence). This CDR3 is built from 15 residues. The germline V and J ends were trimmed by 5 bases and 3 bases, with 14 bases remaining between them.

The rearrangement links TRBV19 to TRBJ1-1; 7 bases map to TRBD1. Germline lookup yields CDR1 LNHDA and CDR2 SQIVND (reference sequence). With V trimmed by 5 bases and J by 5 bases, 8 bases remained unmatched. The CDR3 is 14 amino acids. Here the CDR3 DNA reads TGTGCCAGTAGTCCTGTGACAGGGTGGACTGAAGCTTTCTTT. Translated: CASSPVTGWTEAFF.

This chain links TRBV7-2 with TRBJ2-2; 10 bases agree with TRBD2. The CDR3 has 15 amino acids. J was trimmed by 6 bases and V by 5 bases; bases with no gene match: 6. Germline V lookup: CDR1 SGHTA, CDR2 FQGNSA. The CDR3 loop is CASSHSGRIAGELFF. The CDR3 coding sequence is TGTGCCAGCAGCCATAGCGGGAGGATCGCCGGGGAGCTGTTTTTT. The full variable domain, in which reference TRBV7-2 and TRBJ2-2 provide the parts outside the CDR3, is GAGVSQSPSNKVTEKGKDVELRCDPISGHTALYWYRQSLGQGLEFLIYFQGNSAPDKSGLPSDRFSAERTGGSVSTLTIQRTQQEDSAVYLCASSHSGRIAGELFFGEGSRLTVL.